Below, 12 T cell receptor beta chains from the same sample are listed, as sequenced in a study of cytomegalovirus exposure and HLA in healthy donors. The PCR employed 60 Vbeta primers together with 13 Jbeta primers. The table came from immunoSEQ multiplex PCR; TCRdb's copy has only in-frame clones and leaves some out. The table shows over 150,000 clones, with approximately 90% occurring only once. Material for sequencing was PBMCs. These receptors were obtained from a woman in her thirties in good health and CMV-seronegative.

The CDR3 nucleotides read TGTGCCAGCATGAAGGGGGTCACTGAAGCTTTCTTT. This gives the protein CASMKGVTEAFF. The V gene is TRBV25-1, the J gene TRBJ1-1; TRBD1 is a possible D gene (6 bases). The CDR3 sequence is 12 residues long. CDR1 and CDR2 (germline): MGHDK, SYGVNS. The V gene lost 7 bases and the J gene lost 4 bases, with 10 bases spanning the gap.

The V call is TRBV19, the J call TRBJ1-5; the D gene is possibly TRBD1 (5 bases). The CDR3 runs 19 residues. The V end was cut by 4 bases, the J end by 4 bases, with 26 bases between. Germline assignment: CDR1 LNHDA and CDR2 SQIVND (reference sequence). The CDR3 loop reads CASSKGGRVSSFGNQPQHF. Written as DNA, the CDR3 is TGTGCCAGTAGTAAGGGTGGCAGGGTATCGAGTTTTGGGAATCAGCCCCAGCATTTT.

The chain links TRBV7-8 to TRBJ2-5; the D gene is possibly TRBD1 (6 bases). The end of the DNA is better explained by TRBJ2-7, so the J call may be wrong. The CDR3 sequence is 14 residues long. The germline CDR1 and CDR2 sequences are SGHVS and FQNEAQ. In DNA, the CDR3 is TGTGCCAGCAGCCAGGGACATCCCACCTACGAGCAGTACTTC. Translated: CASSQGHPTYEQYF.

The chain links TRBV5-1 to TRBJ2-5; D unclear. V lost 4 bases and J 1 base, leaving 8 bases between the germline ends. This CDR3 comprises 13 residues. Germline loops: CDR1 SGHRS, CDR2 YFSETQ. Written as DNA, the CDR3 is TGCGCCAGCAGCCTGGACGGCCAAGAGACCCAGTACTTC. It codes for CASSLDGQETQYF.

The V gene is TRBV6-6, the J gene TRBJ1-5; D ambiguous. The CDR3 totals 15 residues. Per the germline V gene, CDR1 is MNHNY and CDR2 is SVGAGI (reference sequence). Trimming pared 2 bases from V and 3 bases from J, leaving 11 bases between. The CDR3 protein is CASSYEGIPNQPQHF. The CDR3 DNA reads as TGTGCCAGCAGTTACGAGGGAATCCCCAATCAGCCCCAGCATTTT.

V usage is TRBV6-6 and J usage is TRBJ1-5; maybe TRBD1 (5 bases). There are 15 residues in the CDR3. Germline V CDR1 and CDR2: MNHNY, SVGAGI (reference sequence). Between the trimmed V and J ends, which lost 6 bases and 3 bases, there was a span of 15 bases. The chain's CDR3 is CASRYSGGFNQPQHF. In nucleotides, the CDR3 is TGTGCCAGCAGGTATTCGGGGGGTTTCAATCAGCCCCAGCATTTT.

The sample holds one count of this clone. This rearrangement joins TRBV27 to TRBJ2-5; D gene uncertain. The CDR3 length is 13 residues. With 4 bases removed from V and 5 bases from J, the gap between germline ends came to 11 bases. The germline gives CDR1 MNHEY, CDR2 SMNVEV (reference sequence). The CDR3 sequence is CASSSRLEETQYF. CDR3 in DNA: TGTGCCAGCAGTTCAAGGCTGGAGGAGACCCAGTACTTC.

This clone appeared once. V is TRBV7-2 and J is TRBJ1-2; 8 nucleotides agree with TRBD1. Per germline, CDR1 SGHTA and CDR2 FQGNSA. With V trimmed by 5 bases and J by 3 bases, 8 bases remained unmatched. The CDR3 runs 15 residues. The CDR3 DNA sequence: TGTGCCAGCAGCGCCCGGACAGGGTCGGACTATGGCTACACCTTC. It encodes CASSARTGSDYGYTF.

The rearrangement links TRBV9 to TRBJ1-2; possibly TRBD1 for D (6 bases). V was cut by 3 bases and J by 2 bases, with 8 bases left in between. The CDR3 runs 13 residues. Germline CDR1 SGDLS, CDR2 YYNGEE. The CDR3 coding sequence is TGTGCCAGCAGCGGCGACAGGAACTATGGCTACACCTTC. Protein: CASSGDRNYGYTF.

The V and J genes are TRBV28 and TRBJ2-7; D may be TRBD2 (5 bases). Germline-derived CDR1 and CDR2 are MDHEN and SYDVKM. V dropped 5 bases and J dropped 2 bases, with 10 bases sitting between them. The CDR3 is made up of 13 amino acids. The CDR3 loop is CASSPPGAYEQYF. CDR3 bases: TGTGCCAGCAGTCCCCCCGGGGCCTACGAGCAGTACTTC.

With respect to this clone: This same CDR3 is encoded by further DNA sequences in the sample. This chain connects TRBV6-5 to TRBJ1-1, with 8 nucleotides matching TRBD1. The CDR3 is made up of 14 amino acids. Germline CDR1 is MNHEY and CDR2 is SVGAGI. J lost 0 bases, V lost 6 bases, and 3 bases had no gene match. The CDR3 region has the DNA TGTGCCAGCAGCCTGGACAGGGTGAACACTGAAGCTTTCTTT. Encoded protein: CASSLDRVNTEAFF.

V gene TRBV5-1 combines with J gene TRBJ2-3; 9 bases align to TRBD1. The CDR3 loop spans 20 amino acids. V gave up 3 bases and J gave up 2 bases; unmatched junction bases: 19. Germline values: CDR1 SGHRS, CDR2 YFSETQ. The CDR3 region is CASSSQVGTGILRITDTQYF. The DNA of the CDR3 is TGCGCCAGCAGCTCCCAAGTCGGGACAGGGATCCTACGTATCACAGATACGCAGTATTTT.